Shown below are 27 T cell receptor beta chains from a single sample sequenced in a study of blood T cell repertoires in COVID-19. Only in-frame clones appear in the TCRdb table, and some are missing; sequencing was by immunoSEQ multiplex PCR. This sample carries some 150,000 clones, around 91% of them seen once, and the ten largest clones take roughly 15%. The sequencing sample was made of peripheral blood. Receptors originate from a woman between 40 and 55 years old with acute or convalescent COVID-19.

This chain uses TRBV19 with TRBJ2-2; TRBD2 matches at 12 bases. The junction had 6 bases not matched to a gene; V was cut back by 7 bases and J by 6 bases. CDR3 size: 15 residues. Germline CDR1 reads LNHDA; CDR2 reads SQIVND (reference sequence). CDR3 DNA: TGTGCCAGTAACCGACTAGCGGGAGAACCCGGGGAGCTGTTTTTT. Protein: CASNRLAGEPGELFF. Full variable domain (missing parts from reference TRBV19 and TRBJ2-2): DGGITQSPKYLFRKEGQNVTLSCEQNLNHDAMYWYRQDPGQGLRLIYYSQIVNDFQKGDIAEGYSVSREKKESFPLTVTSAQKNPTAFYLCASNRLAGEPGELFFGEGSRLTVL.

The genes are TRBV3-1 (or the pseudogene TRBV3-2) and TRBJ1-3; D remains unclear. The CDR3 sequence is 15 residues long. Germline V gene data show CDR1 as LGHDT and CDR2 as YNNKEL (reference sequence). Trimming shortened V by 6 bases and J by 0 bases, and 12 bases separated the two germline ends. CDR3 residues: CASRFDGLSGNTIYF. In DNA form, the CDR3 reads TGTGCCAGCAGATTCGACGGACTCTCTGGAAACACCATATATTTT.

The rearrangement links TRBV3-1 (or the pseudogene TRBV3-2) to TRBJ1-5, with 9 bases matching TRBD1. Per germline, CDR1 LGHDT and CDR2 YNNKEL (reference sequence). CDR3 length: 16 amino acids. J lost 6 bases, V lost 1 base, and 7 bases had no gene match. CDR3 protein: CASSQGTGDGGQPQHF. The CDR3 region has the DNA TGTGCCAGCAGCCAAGGGACAGGGGATGGGGGTCAGCCCCAGCATTTT.

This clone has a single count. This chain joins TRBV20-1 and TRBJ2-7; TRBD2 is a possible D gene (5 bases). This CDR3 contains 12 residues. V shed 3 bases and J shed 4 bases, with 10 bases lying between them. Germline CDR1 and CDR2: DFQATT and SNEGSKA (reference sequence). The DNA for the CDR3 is TGCAGTGCTAGTCGCGGGTTTTACGAGCAGTACTTC. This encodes CSASRGFYEQYF.

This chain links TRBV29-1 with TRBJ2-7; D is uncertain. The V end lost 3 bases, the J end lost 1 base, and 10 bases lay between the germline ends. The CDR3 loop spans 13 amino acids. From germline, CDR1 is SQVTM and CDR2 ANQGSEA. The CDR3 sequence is CSVEFGRSYEQYF. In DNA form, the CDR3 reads TGCAGCGTTGAGTTCGGCAGGTCCTACGAGCAGTACTTC.

CDR3: CASSSPGERELFF. The CDR3 region has the DNA TGTGCCAGCAGTTCCCCCGGGGAACGGGAACTGTTTTTT. This sequence joins TRBV6-5 and TRBJ1-4; D gene ambiguous. The CDR3 runs 13 residues. Germline-derived CDR1 and CDR2 are MNHEY and SVGAGI. Deletions cut 4 bases from V and 12 bases from J, with 15 bases between.

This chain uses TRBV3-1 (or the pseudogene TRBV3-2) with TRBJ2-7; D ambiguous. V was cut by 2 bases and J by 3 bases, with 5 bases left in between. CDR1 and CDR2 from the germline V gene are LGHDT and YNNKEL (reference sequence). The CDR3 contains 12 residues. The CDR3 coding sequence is TGTGCCAGCAGCCAAATCGGCTACGAGCAGTACTTC. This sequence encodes CASSQIGYEQYF.

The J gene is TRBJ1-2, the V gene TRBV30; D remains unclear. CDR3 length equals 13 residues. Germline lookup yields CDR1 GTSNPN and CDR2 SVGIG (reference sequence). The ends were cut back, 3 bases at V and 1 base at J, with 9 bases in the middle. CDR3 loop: CAWRDSLNYGYTF. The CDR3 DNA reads TGTGCCTGGAGGGACTCCCTTAACTATGGCTACACCTTC.

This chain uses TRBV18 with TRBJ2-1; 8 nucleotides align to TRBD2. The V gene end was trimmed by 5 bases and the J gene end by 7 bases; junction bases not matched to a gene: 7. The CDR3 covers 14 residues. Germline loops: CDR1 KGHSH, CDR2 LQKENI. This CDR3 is CASSRGLAPNEQFF. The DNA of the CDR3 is TGTGCCAGCTCAAGAGGACTAGCCCCTAATGAGCAGTTCTTC. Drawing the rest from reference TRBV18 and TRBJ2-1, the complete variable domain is NAGVMQNPRHLVRRRGQEARLRCSPMKGHSHVYWYRQLPEEGLKFMVYLQKENIIDESGMPKERFSAEFPKEGPSILRIQQVVRGDSAAYFCASSRGLAPNEQFFGPGTRLTVL.

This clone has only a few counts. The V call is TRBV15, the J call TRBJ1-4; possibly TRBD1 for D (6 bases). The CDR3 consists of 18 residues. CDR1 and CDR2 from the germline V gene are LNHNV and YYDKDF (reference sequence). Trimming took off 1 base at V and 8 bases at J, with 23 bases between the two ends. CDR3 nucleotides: TGTGCCACCAGCAGAGGGGCTACAAACAGGGCCGGTAACGAAAAACTGTTTTTT. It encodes CATSRGATNRAGNEKLFF. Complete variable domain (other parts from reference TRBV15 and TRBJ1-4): DAMVIQNPRYQVTQFGKPVTLSCSQTLNHNVMYWYQQKSSQAPKLLFHYYDKDFNNEADTPDNFQSRRPNTSFCFLDIRSPGLGDTAMYLCATSRGATNRAGNEKLFFGSGTQLSVL.

The CDR3, as DNA: TGTGCCAGCAGCTCCCCCCCGGGACAGGGGAACTACAATGAGCAGTTCTTC. Amino acids: CASSSPPGQGNYNEQFF. V gene TRBV7-8 combines with J gene TRBJ2-1; 10 nucleotides agree with TRBD1. V gave up 4 bases and J gave up 3 bases; unmatched junction bases: 9. Germline CDR1 is SGHVS and CDR2 is FQNEAQ. CDR3 length: 17 amino acids.

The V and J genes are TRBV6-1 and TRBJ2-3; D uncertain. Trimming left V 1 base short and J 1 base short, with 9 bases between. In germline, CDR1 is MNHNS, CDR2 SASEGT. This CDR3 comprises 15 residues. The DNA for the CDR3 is TGTGCCAGCAGTGAAGTGGGTAGCCGCACAGATACGCAGTATTTT. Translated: CASSEVGSRTDTQYF.

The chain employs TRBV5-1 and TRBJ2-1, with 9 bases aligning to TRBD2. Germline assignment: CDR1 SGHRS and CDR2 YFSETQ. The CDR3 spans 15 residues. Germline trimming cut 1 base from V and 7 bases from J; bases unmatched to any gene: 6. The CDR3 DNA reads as TGCGCCAGCAGCTTGTATAGCGGGAGAACGAATGAGCAGTTCTTC. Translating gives CASSLYSGRTNEQFF.

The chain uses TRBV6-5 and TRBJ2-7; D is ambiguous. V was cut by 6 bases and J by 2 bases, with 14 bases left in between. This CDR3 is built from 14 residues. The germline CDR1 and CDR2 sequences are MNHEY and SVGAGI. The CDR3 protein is CASSPPEWPYEQYF. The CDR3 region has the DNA TGTGCCAGCAGCCCCCCGGAGTGGCCCTACGAGCAGTACTTC.

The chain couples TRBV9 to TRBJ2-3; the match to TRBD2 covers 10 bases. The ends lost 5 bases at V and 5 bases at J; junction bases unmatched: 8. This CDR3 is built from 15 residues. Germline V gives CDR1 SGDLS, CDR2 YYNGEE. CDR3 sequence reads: CASRPSGGAGDTQYF. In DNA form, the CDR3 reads TGTGCCAGCAGGCCCAGCGGGGGGGCGGGAGATACGCAGTATTTT.

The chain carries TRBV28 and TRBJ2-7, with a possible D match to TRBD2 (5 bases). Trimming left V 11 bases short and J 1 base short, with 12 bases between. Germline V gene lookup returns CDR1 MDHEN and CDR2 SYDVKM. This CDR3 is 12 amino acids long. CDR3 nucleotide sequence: TGTGCCTCGAACGGGGTATCCTACGAGCAGTACTTC. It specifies CASNGVSYEQYF.

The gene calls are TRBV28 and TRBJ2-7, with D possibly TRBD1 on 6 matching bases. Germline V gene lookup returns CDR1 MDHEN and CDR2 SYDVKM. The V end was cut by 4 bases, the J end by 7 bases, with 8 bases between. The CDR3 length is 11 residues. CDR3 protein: CASSSTGEQYF. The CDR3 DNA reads TGTGCCAGCAGTTCTACAGGGGAGCAGTACTTC.

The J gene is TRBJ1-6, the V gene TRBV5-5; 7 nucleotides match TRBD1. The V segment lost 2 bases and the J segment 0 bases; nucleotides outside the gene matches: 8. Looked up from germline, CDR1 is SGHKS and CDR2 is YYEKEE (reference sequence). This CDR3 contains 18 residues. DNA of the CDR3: TGTGCCAGCAGCTTACTTGACAGGGTGCGCTCCTATAATTCACCCCTCCACTTT. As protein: CASSLLDRVRSYNSPLHF.

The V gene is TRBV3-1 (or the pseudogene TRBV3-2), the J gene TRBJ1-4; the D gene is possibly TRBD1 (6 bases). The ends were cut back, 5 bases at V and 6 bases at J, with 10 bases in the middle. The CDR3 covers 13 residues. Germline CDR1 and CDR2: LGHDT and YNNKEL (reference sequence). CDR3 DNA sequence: TGTGCCAGCAGCGAACAGGGAGATGAAAAACTGTTTTTT. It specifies CASSEQGDEKLFF.

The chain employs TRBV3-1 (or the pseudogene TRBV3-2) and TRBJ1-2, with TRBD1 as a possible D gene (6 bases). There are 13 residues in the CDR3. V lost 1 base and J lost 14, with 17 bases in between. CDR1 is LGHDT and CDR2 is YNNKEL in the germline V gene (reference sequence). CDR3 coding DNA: TGTGCCAGCAGCCAAGCAAGGCAGGGGATGTGGACCTTC. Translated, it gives CASSQARQGMWTF.

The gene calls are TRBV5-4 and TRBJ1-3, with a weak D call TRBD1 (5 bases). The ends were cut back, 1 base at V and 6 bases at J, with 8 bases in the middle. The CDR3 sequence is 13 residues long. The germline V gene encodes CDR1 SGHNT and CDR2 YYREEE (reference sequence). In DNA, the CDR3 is TGTGCCAGCAGCTTGAAAGGGGTAAACACCATATATTTT. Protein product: CASSLKGVNTIYF.

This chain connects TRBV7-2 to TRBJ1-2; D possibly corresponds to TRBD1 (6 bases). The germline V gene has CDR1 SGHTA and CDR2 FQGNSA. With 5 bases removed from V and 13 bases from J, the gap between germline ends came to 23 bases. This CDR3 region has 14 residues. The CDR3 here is CASSPSWGGYGGTF. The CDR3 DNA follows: TGTGCCAGCAGCCCAAGCTGGGGGGGCTATGGAGGCACCTTC.

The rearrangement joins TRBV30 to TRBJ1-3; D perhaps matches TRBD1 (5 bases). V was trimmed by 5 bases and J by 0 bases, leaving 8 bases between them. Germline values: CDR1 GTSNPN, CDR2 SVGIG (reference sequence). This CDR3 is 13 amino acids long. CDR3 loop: CAWDSHSGNTIYF. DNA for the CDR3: TGTGCCTGGGACAGCCACTCTGGAAACACCATATATTTT.

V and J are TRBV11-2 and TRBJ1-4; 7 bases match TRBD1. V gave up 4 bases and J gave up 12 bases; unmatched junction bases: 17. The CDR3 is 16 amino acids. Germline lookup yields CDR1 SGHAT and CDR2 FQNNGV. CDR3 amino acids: CASSSNKGANPRELFF. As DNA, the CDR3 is TGTGCCAGCAGCTCCAACAAGGGGGCCAATCCCAGGGAACTGTTTTTT.

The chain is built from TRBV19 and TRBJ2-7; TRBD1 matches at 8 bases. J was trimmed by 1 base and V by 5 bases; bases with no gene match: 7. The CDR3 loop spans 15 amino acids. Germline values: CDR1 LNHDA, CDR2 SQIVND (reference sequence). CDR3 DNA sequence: TGTGCCAGTAGTCCGACGACAGGGGCGTCCTACGAGCAGTACTTC. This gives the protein CASSPTTGASYEQYF.

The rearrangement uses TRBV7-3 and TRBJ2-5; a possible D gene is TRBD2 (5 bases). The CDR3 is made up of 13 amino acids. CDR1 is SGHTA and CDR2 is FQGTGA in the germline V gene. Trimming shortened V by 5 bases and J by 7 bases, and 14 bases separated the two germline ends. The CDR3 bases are TGTGCCAGCAGCCCCTCGGGATATGGGACCCAGTACTTC. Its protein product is CASSPSGYGTQYF.

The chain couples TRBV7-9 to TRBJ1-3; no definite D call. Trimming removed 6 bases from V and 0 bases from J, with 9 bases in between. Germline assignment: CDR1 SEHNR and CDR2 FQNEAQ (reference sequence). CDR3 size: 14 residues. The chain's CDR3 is CASSHRLSGNTIYF. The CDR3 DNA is TGTGCCAGCAGTCATCGACTCTCTGGAAACACCATATATTTT.